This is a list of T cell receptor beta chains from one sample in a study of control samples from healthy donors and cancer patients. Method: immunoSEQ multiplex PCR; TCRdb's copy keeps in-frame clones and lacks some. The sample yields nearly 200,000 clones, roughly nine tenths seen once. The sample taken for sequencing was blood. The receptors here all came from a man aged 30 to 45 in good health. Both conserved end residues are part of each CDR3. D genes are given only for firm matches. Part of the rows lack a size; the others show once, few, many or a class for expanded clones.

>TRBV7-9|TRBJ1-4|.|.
TGTGCCAGCAGCTTAAGCGTGGATGAAAAACTGTTTTTT
CASSLSVDEKLFF
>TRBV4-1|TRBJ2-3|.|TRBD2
TGCGCCAGCAGCCAAGATGCTAGCGGGGCGTACACAGATACGCAGTATTTT
CASSQDASGAYTDTQYF
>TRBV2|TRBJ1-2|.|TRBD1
TGTGCCATCCGGACAGGGGGTCGCTATGGCTACACCTTC
CAIRTGGRYGYTF
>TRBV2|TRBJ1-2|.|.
TGTGCCAGCAGTTTGCACGGGGGCAACTATGGCTACACCTTC
CASSLHGGNYGYTF
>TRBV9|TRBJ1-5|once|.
TGTGCCAGCAGCGTAGAAGGGGTTGGGAATCAGCCCCAGCATTTT
CASSVEGVGNQPQHF
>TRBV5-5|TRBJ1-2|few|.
TGTGCCAGCAGCTTGGTAAAGAATAACTATGGCTACACCTTC
CASSLVKNNYGYTF
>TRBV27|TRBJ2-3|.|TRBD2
TGTGCCAGCAGTTCCCCTTATACTAGCGGGGGCGGGGATACGCAGTATTTT
CASSSPYTSGGGDTQYF
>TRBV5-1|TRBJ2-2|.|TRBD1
TGCGCCAGCAGCTTCCAGGGGAACAGGGGTGGCACCGGGGAGCTGTTTTTT
CASSFQGNRGGTGELFF
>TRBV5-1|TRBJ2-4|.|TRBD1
TGCGCCAGCAGCGGGGGACAGGGGGCTCGAGGCATTCAGTACTTC
CASSGGQGARGIQYF
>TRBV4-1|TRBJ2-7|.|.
TGCGCCAGCAGCCAAGAGCTGAGCGGACAGTACTACGAGCAGTACTTC
CASSQELSGQYYEQYF
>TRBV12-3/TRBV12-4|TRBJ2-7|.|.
TGTGCCAGCAGTTTAGTGGACACCTACGAGCAGTACTTC
CASSLVDTYEQYF
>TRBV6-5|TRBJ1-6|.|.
TGTGCCAGCAGCCTACCCCAGCGACCCCATTCACCCCTCCACTTT
CASSLPQRPHSPLHF
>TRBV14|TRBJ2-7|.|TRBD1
TGTGCCAGCAGCCGATACAGGGGCCGAGGCGAGCAGTACTTC
CASSRYRGRGEQYF
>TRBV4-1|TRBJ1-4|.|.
TGCGCCAGCAGCCAAGATCGCAGGGCAAATGAAAAACTGTTTTTT
CASSQDRRANEKLFF
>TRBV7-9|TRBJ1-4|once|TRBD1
TGTGCCAGCAGCTTAAGAACAGGGGAGGGGGAAAAACTGTTTTTT
CASSLRTGEGEKLFF